This T cell receptor beta chain originates from a study of blood T cell repertoires in COVID-19 (dated by TCRdb to the early 2020s). For the study in its entirety: Samples covering the acute and convalescent phases of COVID-19 were provided by collaborators in the United States, Italy and Spain. The material from the prospective study consisted of cDNA or gDNA derived from T cells, B-cell-depleted T cells, or PBMCs. Deeply sampled blood TCRbeta repertoires from subjects exposed to, actively infected with, or recovered from COVID-19 were included in the dataset. The repertoires were released in a freely available public database meant as a resource for research on the immune response to SARS-CoV-2. The samples were drawn from two sources: the first 160 participants of the ongoing ImmuneRACE study, and over 950 subjects contributed by 6 global collaborators. Sample metadata almost always included a de-identified subject ID, COVID-19 status, age in years and sex. HLA class I and class II types, where available, came from metadata supplied by the sample provider rather than from assay-based typing.

Another Seattle source contributed samples from volunteer blood donors who had recovered from COVID-19. Each collaborating institution followed its own protocols to collect whole blood in K2EDTA tubes. For TCRbeta analysis, collaborator samples were shipped as frozen whole blood, as isolated PBMCs, or as DNA extracted from either sample type. As regards this clone: Its target antigen remains unknown. Base qualities are not provided; no much larger clone lies one nucleotide away.

What the work shows at the level of the full study, not this receptor alone: The amount of clinical and demographic metadata varied by source and participant and was provided uncurated.

The immunoSEQ Assay, a bias-controlled multiplex PCR, was used to amplify TCRbeta CDR3 regions from genomic DNA. Per the original workflow: Within the assay, amplification of reference gene primers was used to estimate how many nucleated cells each sample contained. To quantify the absolute abundance of each unique TCRbeta CDR3 rearrangement, sequence reads were collapsed and filtered. Productive Simpson clonality was computed per sample as the square root of Simpson's diversity index over productive rearrangements. TCRdb took this table from immuneACCESS and kept in-frame rearrangements with V and J called. Such tables lack part of the clones; where checked against another copy, unresolved V genes explain under half of the gap, and the rest is unexplained. V, J and clone size derive from that table, while D and trimming were established from the DNA sequence. This sample is represented by 150,000 to 200,000 clones; approximately 85% of them were singletons. About 1.2% of the sample is in the top ten clones.

At the junction V is shortened by 7 bases and J by 8 bases, with 17 bases in between. The CDR3 sequence holds 13 residues, the cysteine and phenylalanine included. The retained sequence is limited to the CDR3, 39 bases, with the frame set at the first base. Taken from the germline V gene (reference sequence), the CDR1 and CDR2 loops are LNHDA and SQIVND. The chain links TRBV19 with TRBJ1-2, with the D segment identity uncertain. Specimen: peripheral blood. The sequence derives from a man aged 60 to 75 who had recovered from COVID-19. DNA sequence: TGTGCCAGTACCAACCCCGGGTTAGGAGGCTACACCTTC. The resulting protein is CASTNPGLGGYTF.